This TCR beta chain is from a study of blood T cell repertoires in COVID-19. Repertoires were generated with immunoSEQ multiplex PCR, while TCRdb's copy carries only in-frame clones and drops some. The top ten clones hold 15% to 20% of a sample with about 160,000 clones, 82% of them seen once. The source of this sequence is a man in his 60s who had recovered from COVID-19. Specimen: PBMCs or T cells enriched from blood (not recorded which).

The CDR3 region has the DNA TGTGCCAGCATTAAGGCAGGGGGCTACCAAGAGACCCAGTACTTC. The encoded protein is CASIKAGGYQETQYF. The chain joins TRBV6-5 to TRBJ2-5, with 8 bases that match TRBD1. The CDR3 length is 15 residues. Germline V gene data show CDR1 as MNHEY and CDR2 as SVGAGI. Unmatched junction bases numbered 7, after V lost 7 bases and J lost 0 bases.